These 17 T cell receptor beta chains came from one sample sequenced in a study of response to subunit inactivated influenza vaccine. TCRdb reprocessed the RT-PCR reads with MiXCR, giving one entry per CDR3 protein. The sample includes about 540,000 distinct CDR3 sequences, roughly 25% of them seen just once. The data also belong to a second study, concerning T cells expressing NK-cell markers. That report notes: Synthesis of TCR beta cDNA relied on 5'RACE template switching carrying UMIs.

The starting material was CD4+ T cells sorted from PBMCs, obtained 12 days after vaccination. Receptor source: a man between 45 and 60 years old who received an inactivated influenza vaccine.

There are a few counts of this clonotype. The chain employs TRBV2 and TRBJ2-3; TRBD1 agrees at 8 bases. CDR1 SNHLY and CDR2 FYNNEI come from the germline V gene. There are 13 residues in the CDR3. V trimming: 6 bases; J trimming: 5 bases; junction bases outside the gene matches: 4. DNA of the CDR3: TGTGCCAGCAGCGGACAGGGAGAAGATACGCAGTATTTT. Its translation: CASSGQGEDTQYF. The full variable domain, in which reference TRBV2 and TRBJ2-3 provide the parts outside the CDR3, is EPEVTQTPSHQVTQMGQEVILRCVPISNHLYFYWYRQILGQKVEFLVSFYNNEISEKSEIFDDQFSVERPDGSNFTLKIRSTKLEDSAMYFCASSGQGEDTQYFGPGTRLTVL.

This clonotype was detected once. It may be a read error: a sequence one base away is much more abundant. The CDR3 DNA reads TGTGCCACCAGTGACGGGGTCTTGGATGAGCAGTTCTTC. As protein: CATSDGVLDEQFF. V gene TRBV24-1 combines with J gene TRBJ2-1; D may be TRBD2 (5 bases). V was clipped by 4 bases and J by 8 bases, with 11 bases between them. The length of the CDR3 is 13 residues. The germline CDR1 and CDR2 sequences are KGHDR and SFDVKD.

The chain couples TRBV6-5 to TRBJ1-4, with D possibly matching TRBD1 (5 bases). Per germline, CDR1 MNHEY and CDR2 SVGAGI. The germline V and J ends were trimmed by 0 bases and 7 bases, with 12 bases remaining between them. This CDR3 has 15 amino acids. DNA of the CDR3: TGTGCCAGCAGTTACTCGTCGACGAGGGGTGAAAAACTGTTTTTT. Its translation: CASSYSSTRGEKLFF.

There are many counts of this clonotype. Compared with germline, one end of the junction differs, possibly owing to a read error. J is TRBJ2-1 and V is TRBV19, with unresolved D. This CDR3 has 11 amino acids. Germline CDR1 reads LNHDA; CDR2 reads SQIVND (reference sequence). CDR3 nucleotides: TGTGCCAGCAGTATTTACAATGAGCAGTTCTTC. It is translated as CASSIYNEQFF.

This clonotype was observed a few times. This chain uses TRBV24-1 with TRBJ2-2; 9 nucleotides align to TRBD1. CDR3 size: 17 residues. CDR1 KGHDR and CDR2 SFDVKD come from the germline V gene. The trim removed 7 bases at V and 1 base at J, leaving 9 bases unmatched. CDR3 nucleotide sequence: TGTGCCACCAGCCTACCCGGACAGGGGAAGAACACCGGGGAGCTGTTTTTT. This codes for CATSLPGQGKNTGELFF.

The J gene is TRBJ2-7, the V gene TRBV20-1; D is unresolved. The V and J ends lost 7 bases and 6 bases respectively, with 13 bases between them. The CDR3 covers 11 residues. Germline loops: CDR1 DFQATT, CDR2 SNEGSKA (reference sequence). The DNA for the CDR3 is TGCAGTGTTAAAAGAGATGCCGAGCAGTACTTC. Protein sequence: CSVKRDAEQYF.

This clonotype was recorded a few times. The J gene is TRBJ2-7, the V gene TRBV5-1, with no clear D. From germline, CDR1 is SGHRS and CDR2 YFSETQ. This CDR3 region has 14 residues. Trimming stripped 0 bases from V and 1 base from J, with 8 bases between. The CDR3 DNA reads as TGCGCCAGCAGCTTGGAAGGGAAATCCTACGAGCAGTACTTC. Translating gives CASSLEGKSYEQYF.

This clonotype was observed a few times. This chain uses TRBV10-3 with TRBJ2-5; D is perhaps TRBD1 or TRBD2 (5 bases each). V dropped 8 bases and J dropped 5 bases, with 12 bases sitting between them. Germline-derived CDR1 and CDR2 are ENHRY and SYGVKD. CDR3 length equals 12 residues. This CDR3 reads CAIGASWETQYF. The CDR3 region has the DNA TGTGCCATCGGGGCTAGCTGGGAGACCCAGTACTTC.

This rearrangement joins TRBV2 to TRBJ1-1; TRBD1 might be the D (6 bases). The germline V gene has CDR1 SNHLY and CDR2 FYNNEI. Trimming removed 4 bases at V and 11 bases at J, with 14 bases between. This CDR3 region has 12 residues. The CDR3 DNA reads TGTGCCAGCAGTGTTTACAGGGCGGGCGCTTTCTTT. Translated: CASSVYRAGAFF. The full variable domain, with the rest looked up from reference TRBV2 and TRBJ1-1, is EPEVTQTPSHQVTQMGQEVILRCVPISNHLYFYWYRQILGQKVEFLVSFYNNEISEKSEIFDDQFSVERPDGSNFTLKIRSTKLEDSAMYFCASSVYRAGAFFGQGTRLTVV.

This clonotype has ten or more counts. V is TRBV7-2 and J is TRBJ2-5; TRBD2 agrees at 13 bases. The CDR3 is 18 amino acids. Trimming cost V 5 bases and J 1 base; bases outside gene matches: 10. Germline V gene data show CDR1 as SGHTA and CDR2 as FQGNSA. CDR3 in DNA: TGTGCCAGCAGCCCCGGACTAGCGGGAGAGCCCCGCCAAGAGACCCAGTACTTC. It codes for CASSPGLAGEPRQETQYF.

This chain uses TRBV6-2 or TRBV6-3 with TRBJ2-1; D is unclear. Trimming cost V 4 bases and J 6 bases, with 13 bases left between them. Germline values: CDR1 MNHEY, CDR2 SVGEGT. The CDR3 length is 14 residues. The CDR3 loop reads CASSSSLGSNEQFF. The CDR3, as DNA: TGTGCCAGCAGTTCCTCTTTGGGTTCCAATGAGCAGTTCTTC.

V usage is TRBV7-2 and J usage is TRBJ2-2; 7 nucleotides align to TRBD2. The CDR3 has 16 residues. With 2 bases clipped from V and 1 base from J, the junction kept 4 bases outside the gene matches. Germline loops: CDR1 SGHTA, CDR2 FQGNSA. Written as DNA, the CDR3 is TGTGCCAGCAGCTTAAATCTAGCGGTGAACACCGGGGAGCTGTTTTTT. Residues: CASSLNLAVNTGELFF.

V gene TRBV6-2 or TRBV6-3 combines with J gene TRBJ2-7; 7 bases map to TRBD1. This CDR3 is 14 amino acids long. Germline CDR1 and CDR2: MNHEY and SVGEGT. J was trimmed by 5 bases and V by 6 bases; bases with no gene match: 10. CDR3 region: CASRLDRVVHEQYF. In DNA form, the CDR3 reads TGTGCCAGCAGACTCGACAGGGTAGTCCACGAGCAGTACTTC.

Concerning this clonotype: A read error may explain this, as a much larger clone is one base away. The V gene is TRBV4-3, the J gene TRBJ2-3; D may be TRBD2 (6 bases). This CDR3 contains 16 residues. Germline V gives CDR1 LGHNA, CDR2 YSLEER. The CDR3 nucleotides are TGCGCCAGCAGCCAAGTCCGCGGGGCTAGCACAGATACGCAGAATTTT. This sequence encodes CASSQVRGASTDTQNF.

J is TRBJ2-2 and V is TRBV14; 8 bases are a match to TRBD1. CDR1 is SGHDN, CDR2 FVKESK, per germline. The CDR3 has 16 residues. The V gene end was trimmed by 5 bases and the J gene end by 1 base; junction bases not matched to a gene: 6. CDR3 sequence reads: CASSRQQGGNTGELFF. In DNA form, the CDR3 reads TGTGCCAGCAGCAGACAACAGGGGGGGAACACCGGGGAGCTGTTTTTT. The full variable domain, rest sourced from reference TRBV14 and TRBJ2-2, is EAGVTQFPSHSVIEKGQTVTLRCDPISGHDNLYWYRRVMGKEIKFLLHFVKESKQDESGMPNNRFLAERTGGTYSTLKVQPAELEDSGVYFCASSRQQGGNTGELFFGEGSRLTVL.

This clonotype has at least ten counts. V and J are TRBV7-6 and TRBJ1-1; a weak D match, TRBD1 (5 bases). Germline lookup yields CDR1 SGHVS and CDR2 FNYEAQ. This CDR3 has 13 amino acids. The V and J ends lost 4 bases and 3 bases respectively, with 9 bases between them. CDR3 amino acids: CASSSGRDTEAFF. Here the CDR3 DNA reads TGTGCCAGCAGCTCGGGCAGGGACACTGAAGCTTTCTTT.

The chain is built from TRBV19 and TRBJ2-5; 10 positions match TRBD2. Germline loops: CDR1 LNHDA, CDR2 SQIVND (reference sequence). This CDR3 spans 15 amino acids. Trimming took 6 bases from V and 5 from J; bases not matched to a gene: 9. CDR3 in amino acids: CASRGPAGGKETQYF. CDR3 coding DNA: TGTGCCAGTAGGGGTCCAGCGGGAGGGAAGGAGACCCAGTACTTC.